These 11 T cell receptor beta chains originate from one sample sequenced in a study of cytomegalovirus exposure and HLA in healthy donors. PCR primers comprised 60 Vbeta and 13 Jbeta primers. The data were produced by immunoSEQ multiplex PCR, yet TCRdb's version contains in-frame clones alone and is incomplete. The table includes under 200,000 clones, roughly 77% detected once. The material sequenced was PBMCs. These receptors were obtained from a middle-aged man in good health and CMV-seropositive.

The chain is built from TRBV19 and TRBJ2-3; 10 nucleotides align to TRBD2. CDR1 is LNHDA and CDR2 is SQIVND in the germline V gene (reference sequence). The J segment lost 0 bases and the V segment lost 5 bases, leaving 5 bases of the junction unmatched. The CDR3 covers 16 residues. The CDR3 region is CASSLVTSGSTDTQYF. The CDR3 DNA reads as TGTGCCAGTAGTCTCGTGACTAGCGGGAGCACAGATACGCAGTATTTT.

This chain joins TRBV6-5 and TRBJ1-6; TRBD1 matches at 8 bases. CDR1 and CDR2 (germline): MNHEY, SVGAGI. The CDR3 consists of 14 residues. V trimming: 5 bases; J trimming: 6 bases; junction bases outside the gene matches: 3. The CDR3, as DNA: TGTGCCAGCAGTGAGGACAGGGCTAATTCACCCCTCCACTTT. It is translated as CASSEDRANSPLHF.

The chain has TRBV7-2 and TRBJ2-1, with D unclear. CDR1 and CDR2 (germline): SGHTA, FQGNSA. V lost 8 bases and J lost 0, with 11 bases in between. The CDR3 length is 14 residues. The CDR3 DNA is TGTGCCAGCTTCCTTTCTAGCTCCTACAATGAGCAGTTCTTC. It codes for CASFLSSSYNEQFF.

The chain uses TRBV7-2 and TRBJ2-7, with 7 bases lining up with TRBD2. CDR1 and CDR2 from the germline V gene are SGHTA and FQGNSA. The V and J ends lost 6 bases and 2 bases, in that order; junction bases with no gene match: 16. This CDR3 has 17 amino acids. Here the CDR3 DNA reads TGTGCCAGCAGTTTTATAGCGGGCCCCGGAGGGGCCTACGAGCAGTACTTC. It encodes CASSFIAGPGGAYEQYF.

V is TRBV27 and J is TRBJ2-7; TRBD1 matches at 9 bases. Germline CDR1 is MNHEY and CDR2 is SMNVEV (reference sequence). The CDR3 is 13 residues long. The ends lost 8 bases at V and 4 bases at J; junction bases unmatched: 6. CDR3 bases: TGTGCCAGCCGGCGGGACAGGGTTTACGAGCAGTACTTC. It yields the protein CASRRDRVYEQYF.

This chain uses TRBV5-6 with TRBJ1-5; D not resolved. V lost 0 bases, J lost 2 bases, and 9 bases lay in between. Germline loops: CDR1 SGHDT, CDR2 YYEEEE. This CDR3 comprises 15 residues. The CDR3 region has the DNA TGTGCCAGCAGCTTGGCGGGCGGGGGCAATCAGCCCCAGCATTTT. This translates into CASSLAGGGNQPQHF.

This chain links TRBV18 with TRBJ2-3; weak D call: TRBD2 (5 bases). CDR3 length: 17 amino acids. CDR1 is KGHSH, CDR2 LQKENI, per germline. V shed 2 bases and J shed 0 bases, with 15 bases lying between them. The CDR3 DNA follows: TGTGCCAGCTCACCATTTAAGCGGCTCGTTAGCACAGATACGCAGTATTTT. Its protein is CASSPFKRLVSTDTQYF.

This rearrangement joins TRBV29-1 to TRBJ2-1; TRBD1 matches at 7 bases. The germline V gene has CDR1 SQVTM and CDR2 ANQGSEA. CDR3 length: 12 amino acids. V gave up 6 bases and J gave up 3 bases; unmatched junction bases: 2. Here the CDR3 DNA reads TGCAGCGTCGACAGGGACTACAATGAGCAGTTCTTC. It codes for CSVDRDYNEQFF.

This chain uses TRBV6-5 with TRBJ2-3; 8 nucleotides line up with TRBD2. This CDR3 spans 16 amino acids. The J segment lost 8 bases and the V segment lost 0 bases, leaving 10 bases of the junction unmatched. Germline loops: CDR1 MNHEY, CDR2 SVGAGI. CDR3 bases: TGTGCCAGCAGTTACTCAACTAGCGGAGATTTGGGTACGCAGTATTTT. Its protein is CASSYSTSGDLGTQYF.

This chain uses TRBV6-5 with TRBJ1-1, with D maybe TRBD1 (5 bases). This CDR3 comprises 15 residues. Germline lookup yields CDR1 MNHEY and CDR2 SVGAGI. V was cut by 7 bases and J by 1 base, with 16 bases left in between. CDR3 loop: CASTLRGNRNTEAFF. DNA for the CDR3: TGTGCCAGCACCTTAAGGGGAAATAGGAACACTGAAGCTTTCTTT.

The V gene is TRBV6-1, the J gene TRBJ1-4, with D uncertain. The V and J ends lost 5 bases and 6 bases respectively, with 10 bases between them. Looked up from germline, CDR1 is MNHNS and CDR2 is SASEGT. The CDR3 runs to 13 residues. For the CDR3, the DNA is TGTGCCAGCAGTCCCCCCCTTCATGAAAAACTGTTTTTT. This sequence encodes CASSPPLHEKLFF.